This T cell receptor (beta chain) was identified during a study of T cell repertoires and HLA-DP antigens. In germline, CDR1 is SGHVS, CDR2 FNYEAQ. This CDR3 has 13 amino acids. The germline V and J ends were trimmed by 4 bases and 6 bases, with 9 bases remaining between them. Using immunoSEQ multiplex PCR, the repertoire was profiled, and TCRdb retains in-frame clones only, with some absent. In the table there are 90,000 to 130,000 clones, 90% to 95% of which are singletons. This clone was found once. No antigen is known for it. Sequenced sample: CD4+ T cells from PBMCs. The origin of this receptor is a woman younger than 35 in good health and CMV-seronegative. The chain links TRBV7-6 to TRBJ2-2; D remains unclear. The CDR3 reads CASSSGPAGELFF. CDR3 DNA: TGTGCCAGCAGCTCAGGACCGGCCGGGGAGCTGTTTTTT.